This TCR beta chain was found in a study of blood T cell repertoires in COVID-19. Turning to the study itself: Sites across the United States, Italy and Spain contributed samples from acute and convalescent COVID-19. Sources were T cells, B-cell-depleted T cells, or PBMCs; the material itself was cDNA or gDNA.

V lost 1 base and J lost 11, with 11 bases in between. The CDR3 length is 12 residues. Germline V CDR1 and CDR2: SGHTA, FQGNSA. Original processing notes: Reference gene primer amplification gave nucleated cell count estimates. The protocol was immunoSEQ multiplex PCR, while the TCRdb copy is restricted to in-frame clones and leaves out a portion. V and J calls and clone size are those listed in that table; D and trimming were worked out from the DNA. The data hold around 130,000 clones, with around 89% observed a single time. The sequence derives from a man between 70 and 80 years old with active or convalescent COVID-19. The specimen was peripheral blood. This chain joins TRBV7-2 and TRBJ1-1; a weak D match, TRBD1 (5 bases). The DNA of the CDR3 is TGTGCCAGCAGCTTAGTGTCAGGGCGGGCTTTCTTT. Translation gives CASSLVSGRAFF.